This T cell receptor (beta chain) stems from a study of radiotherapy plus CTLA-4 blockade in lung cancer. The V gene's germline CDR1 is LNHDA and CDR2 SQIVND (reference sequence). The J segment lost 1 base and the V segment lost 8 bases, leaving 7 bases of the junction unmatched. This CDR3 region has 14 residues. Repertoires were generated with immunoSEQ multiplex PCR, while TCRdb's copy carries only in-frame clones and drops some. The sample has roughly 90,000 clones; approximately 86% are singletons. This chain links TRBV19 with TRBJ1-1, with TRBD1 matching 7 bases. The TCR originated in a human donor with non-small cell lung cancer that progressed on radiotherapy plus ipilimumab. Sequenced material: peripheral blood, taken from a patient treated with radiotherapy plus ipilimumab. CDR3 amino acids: CASQLGQPNTEAFF. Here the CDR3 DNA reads TGTGCCAGTCAGCTGGGACAGCCGAACACTGAAGCTTTCTTT.